One T cell receptor (beta chain) is described in this entry. The data stem from a study of T-cell memory formation after mild COVID-19. TCRdb recomputed calls from the 5' RACE reads with MiXCR, one row per CDR3 protein. The sample contains 98,000 or so distinct CDR3 sequences, roughly a sixth of which appear only once. V was pared by 0 bases and J by 5 bases, with 10 bases between. This CDR3 is built from 14 residues. In germline, CDR1 is ENHRY, CDR2 SYGVKD. Material: PBMCs or a T cell subset sorted from them (not recorded which). This chain connects TRBV10-3 to TRBJ2-5, with D perhaps matching TRBD1 (5 bases). This receptor was identified in a young man who had mild COVID-19 (a few samples of this study predate the infection). Cell type and time point are not known. CDR3 amino acids: CAISESKGRETQYF. The CDR3 region has the DNA TGTGCCATCAGTGAGTCAAAGGGGCGGGAGACCCAGTACTTC.